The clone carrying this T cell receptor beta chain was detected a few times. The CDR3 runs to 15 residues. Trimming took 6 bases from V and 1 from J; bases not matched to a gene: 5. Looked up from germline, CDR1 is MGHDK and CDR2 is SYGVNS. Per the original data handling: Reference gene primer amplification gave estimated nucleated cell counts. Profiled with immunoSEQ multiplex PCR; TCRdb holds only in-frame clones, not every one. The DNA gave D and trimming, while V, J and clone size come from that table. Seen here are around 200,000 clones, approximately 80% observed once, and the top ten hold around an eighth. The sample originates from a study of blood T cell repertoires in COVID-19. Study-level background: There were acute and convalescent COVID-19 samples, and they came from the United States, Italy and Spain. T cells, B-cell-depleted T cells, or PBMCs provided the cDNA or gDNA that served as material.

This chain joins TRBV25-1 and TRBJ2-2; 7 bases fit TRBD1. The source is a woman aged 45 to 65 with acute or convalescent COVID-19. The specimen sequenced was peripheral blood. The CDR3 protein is CASRGAGGNTGELFF. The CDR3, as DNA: TGTGCCAGCAGGGGGGCAGGGGGGAACACCGGGGAGCTGTTTTTT.